This T cell receptor (beta chain) comes out of a study of OX40 agonist ivuxolimab in advanced cancers. TCRdb keeps only in-frame clones here, not all; method: immunoSEQ multiplex PCR. The table lists about 60,000 clones, around 93% of them singletons. Trimming at V came to 3 bases and at J to 2 bases, leaving 7 bases not matched to a gene. The V gene's germline CDR1 is SGDLS and CDR2 YYNGEE. CDR3 size: 15 residues. Regarding this clone: What it recognizes is unknown.

Study-level points and caveats: The expanded peripheral T cells' antigen specificity was not determined.

This TCR was sampled from an adult with an advanced solid tumor such as melanoma, head and neck, liver or kidney cancer. This sample comprised CD4+ or CD8+ T cells sorted from blood, obtained in a trial of the OX40 agonist ivuxolimab. This rearrangement joins TRBV9 to TRBJ2-7, with 8 nucleotides matching TRBD1. CDR3 protein: CASSAGQGPTYEQYF. DNA of the CDR3: TGTGCCAGCAGCGCTGGACAGGGTCCCACCTACGAGCAGTACTTC.